Only a few counts were recorded for the clone carrying this T cell receptor beta chain. Study processing details: Cell counts per sample came from amplifying reference gene primers. Clones were read by immunoSEQ multiplex PCR, and TCRdb kept only the in-frame ones, dropping some. The V and J calls and clone size were taken over from that table, and D and trimming were inferred from the DNA. The sample lists about 240,000 clones, approximately 80% seen once, with around 7.5% in the top ten. The CDR3 has 13 residues. Trimming stripped 3 bases from V and 0 bases from J, with 3 bases between. These data belong to a study of blood T cell repertoires in COVID-19.

The source material was peripheral blood. The chain is built from TRBV12-3 or TRBV12-4 and TRBJ2-1; no reliable D call. The sequence was collected from a woman of 80 years or more with COVID-19, enrolled during active disease. The CDR3 DNA is TGTGCCAGCAGTTTCAGCTCCTACAATGAGCAGTTCTTC. Its protein product is CASSFSSYNEQFF.